These T cell receptor beta chains were read from a single sample in a study of cytomegalovirus exposure and HLA in healthy donors. Clones were read by immunoSEQ multiplex PCR, and TCRdb kept only the in-frame ones, dropping some. This table has 150,000 to 200,000 clones, about 87% appearing once. The sequencing input was PBMCs. Every receptor here comes from a woman aged 18-29 years in good health and CMV-seronegative. CDR3s include the opening cysteine and the closing phenylalanine or tryptophan. The D gene is left open where the match is weak. Some rows have no size entry. The others give once, few or many, or a class for an expanded clone.

j_call: TRBJ1-4
d_call: TRBD1
clone_size: few
v_call: TRBV30
cdr3_nt: TGTGCCTGGAGTGTACCCTGGACAGGGGGAAATGAAAAACTGTTTTTT
cdr3_aa: CAWSVPWTGGNEKLFF

j_call: TRBJ2-6
d_call: .
clone_size: .
v_call: TRBV2
cdr3_nt: TGTGCCAGCAGTCAACAGCCCCGCTCTGGGGCCAACGTCCTGACTTTC
cdr3_aa: CASSQQPRSGANVLTF

j_call: TRBJ1-1
d_call: .
clone_size: .
v_call: TRBV5-5
cdr3_nt: TGTGCCAGCAGCATGACAGGAACCGAAGCTTTCTTT
cdr3_aa: CASSMTGTEAFF

j_call: TRBJ2-3
d_call: TRBD2
clone_size: .
v_call: TRBV6-1
cdr3_nt: TGTGCCAGCAGTGGACTAGCGGGGGCCCAAGATACGCAGTATTTT
cdr3_aa: CASSGLAGAQDTQYF

j_call: TRBJ1-3
d_call: .
clone_size: .
v_call: TRBV18
cdr3_nt: TGTGCCAGCTCACCACTCCCGGGGTCCAACTCTGGAAACACCATATATTTT
cdr3_aa: CASSPLPGSNSGNTIYF

j_call: TRBJ2-1
d_call: .
clone_size: .
v_call: TRBV5-1
cdr3_nt: TGCGCCAGCAGCTGGGCCATGGGGACAGGGCTGGGAGCGGGAGAAGGCAATGAGCAGTTCTTC
cdr3_aa: CASSWAMGTGLGAGEGNEQFF

j_call: TRBJ1-1
d_call: .
clone_size: few
v_call: TRBV5-1
cdr3_nt: TGCGCCAGCAGCTTGGAGAGTATGAACACTGAAGCTTTCTTT
cdr3_aa: CASSLESMNTEAFF

j_call: TRBJ2-1
d_call: .
clone_size: .
v_call: TRBV6-1
cdr3_nt: TGTGCCAGCACCAAGACATCTTACAATGAGCAGTTCTTC
cdr3_aa: CASTKTSYNEQFF

j_call: TRBJ1-2
d_call: .
clone_size: .
v_call: TRBV30
cdr3_nt: TGTGCCTGGAGTAAGGGGCTATGTGGCTACACCTTC
cdr3_aa: CAWSKGLCGYTF

j_call: TRBJ2-1
d_call: TRBD1
clone_size: .
v_call: TRBV6-5
cdr3_nt: TGTGCCAGCAGGCGGACAGGCGGTTACAATGAGCAGTTCTTC
cdr3_aa: CASRRTGGYNEQFF

j_call: TRBJ2-7
d_call: TRBD2
clone_size: .
v_call: TRBV11-2
cdr3_nt: TGTGCCAGCAGCTCCCGACTAGCGAGGAACCACGAGCAGTACTTC
cdr3_aa: CASSSRLARNHEQYF

j_call: TRBJ2-2
d_call: .
clone_size: .
v_call: TRBV2
cdr3_nt: TGTGCCAGCAGTGAAAGGAGGGGGGGCGTTGGCGGGGAGCTGTTTTTT
cdr3_aa: CASSERRGGVGGELFF

j_call: TRBJ2-7
d_call: .
clone_size: .
v_call: TRBV29-1
cdr3_nt: TGCAGCGACGTTGAAAGGGATCGGGGCGAGCAGTACTTC
cdr3_aa: CSDVERDRGEQYF

j_call: TRBJ1-2
d_call: .
clone_size: .
v_call: TRBV5-1
cdr3_nt: TGCGCCAGCAGCTTGGAGTTGGCAGCGGGGGGTGGCTACACCTTC
cdr3_aa: CASSLELAAGGGYTF

j_call: TRBJ2-3
d_call: TRBD2
clone_size: .
v_call: TRBV9
cdr3_nt: TGTGCCAGCAGCGTAGCCCCGTTTGAGCGGGAGGGCCACACGCAGTATTTT
cdr3_aa: CASSVAPFEREGHTQYF

j_call: TRBJ2-1
d_call: TRBD2
clone_size: .
v_call: TRBV9
cdr3_nt: TGTGCCAGCAGCGTAGGCAGCGGGGGCCCCCCCTACAATGAGCAGTTCTTC
cdr3_aa: CASSVGSGGPPYNEQFF

j_call: TRBJ2-7
d_call: TRBD1
clone_size: .
v_call: TRBV7-3
cdr3_nt: TGTGCCAGCAGCTTAGGACAGGGGACCAGCGAGCAGTACTTC
cdr3_aa: CASSLGQGTSEQYF

j_call: TRBJ2-7
d_call: .
clone_size: .
v_call: TRBV6-1
cdr3_nt: TGTGCCAGCAGAACACAGGGAGACGAGCAGTACTTC
cdr3_aa: CASRTQGDEQYF

j_call: TRBJ2-7
d_call: TRBD2
clone_size: .
v_call: TRBV11-3
cdr3_nt: TGTGCCAGCAGACCTGGGACTAGCGGGACCGGCCGCGAGCAGTACTTC
cdr3_aa: CASRPGTSGTGREQYF

j_call: TRBJ2-5
d_call: TRBD1
clone_size: .
v_call: TRBV5-4
cdr3_nt: TGTGCCACCACAAAGCTCGGACAGGGACTCCAAGAGACCCAGTACTTC
cdr3_aa: CATTKLGQGLQETQYF

j_call: TRBJ2-3
d_call: TRBD2
clone_size: .
v_call: TRBV4-3
cdr3_nt: TGCGCCAGCAGCCAAGAAGGGACTAGCGGGAGAAGGAGGGAATATAGCACAGATACGCAGTATTTT
cdr3_aa: CASSQEGTSGRRREYSTDTQYF

j_call: TRBJ2-2
d_call: TRBD2
clone_size: once
v_call: TRBV2
cdr3_nt: TGTGCCAGCATTGGCGGGGGGGGGCGGGCCGGCTTTGGCGGGGAGCTGTTTTTT
cdr3_aa: CASIGGGGRAGFGGELFF

j_call: TRBJ1-2
d_call: .
clone_size: few
v_call: TRBV5-1
cdr3_nt: TGCGCCAGCAGCTTGGAACTATCCTATGGCTACACCTTC
cdr3_aa: CASSLELSYGYTF

j_call: TRBJ2-5
d_call: TRBD1
clone_size: .
v_call: TRBV29-1
cdr3_nt: TGCAGCGTTGATCCAGGGGGTCAAGAGACCCAGTACTTC
cdr3_aa: CSVDPGGQETQYF

j_call: TRBJ2-3
d_call: TRBD2
clone_size: .
v_call: TRBV2
cdr3_nt: TGTGCCAGCAGTACTGGACTAGCGCCCACAGATACGCAGTATTTT
cdr3_aa: CASSTGLAPTDTQYF

j_call: TRBJ1-6
d_call: .
clone_size: .
v_call: TRBV11-3
cdr3_nt: TGTGCCAGCAGCTCATCTATAGTGGCGGCCGCCTCACCCCTCCACTTT
cdr3_aa: CASSSSIVAAASPLHF

j_call: TRBJ2-1
d_call: TRBD1
clone_size: .
v_call: TRBV5-1
cdr3_nt: TGCGCCAGCAGCTTGGAGGGACAGAACTACAATGAGCAGTTCTTC
cdr3_aa: CASSLEGQNYNEQFF

j_call: TRBJ2-2
d_call: TRBD2
clone_size: .
v_call: TRBV5-1
cdr3_nt: TGCGCCAGCAGCTTGAGGACTAGCGGGAGTGACGGGGAGCTGTTTTTT
cdr3_aa: CASSLRTSGSDGELFF

j_call: TRBJ1-1
d_call: .
clone_size: once
v_call: TRBV21-1
cdr3_nt: TGTGCCAGCAGCAAAGTCTACGGGACAGGGTGGCGGTGGCAGAACACTGAAGCTTTCTTT
cdr3_aa: CASSKVYGTGWRWQNTEAFF

j_call: TRBJ1-1
d_call: TRBD1
clone_size: .
v_call: TRBV11-2
cdr3_nt: TGTGCCAGCAACACTCTTACAGGGGGCCTAAACATGAACACTGAAGCTTTCTTT
cdr3_aa: CASNTLTGGLNMNTEAFF